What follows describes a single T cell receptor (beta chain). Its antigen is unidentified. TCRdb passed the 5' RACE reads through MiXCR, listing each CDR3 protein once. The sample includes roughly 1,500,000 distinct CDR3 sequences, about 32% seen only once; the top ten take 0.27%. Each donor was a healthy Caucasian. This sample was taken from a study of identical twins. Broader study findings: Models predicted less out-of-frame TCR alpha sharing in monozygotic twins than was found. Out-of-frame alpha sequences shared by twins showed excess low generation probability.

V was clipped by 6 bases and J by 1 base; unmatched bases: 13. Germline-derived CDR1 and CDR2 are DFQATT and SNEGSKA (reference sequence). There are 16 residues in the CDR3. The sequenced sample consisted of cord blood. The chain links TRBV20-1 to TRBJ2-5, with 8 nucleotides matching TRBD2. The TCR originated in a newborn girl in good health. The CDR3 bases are TGCAGTGCCCCCTCGAGAGTAGCGGGGCTCCAAGAGACCCAGTACTTC. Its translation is CSAPSRVAGLQETQYF.